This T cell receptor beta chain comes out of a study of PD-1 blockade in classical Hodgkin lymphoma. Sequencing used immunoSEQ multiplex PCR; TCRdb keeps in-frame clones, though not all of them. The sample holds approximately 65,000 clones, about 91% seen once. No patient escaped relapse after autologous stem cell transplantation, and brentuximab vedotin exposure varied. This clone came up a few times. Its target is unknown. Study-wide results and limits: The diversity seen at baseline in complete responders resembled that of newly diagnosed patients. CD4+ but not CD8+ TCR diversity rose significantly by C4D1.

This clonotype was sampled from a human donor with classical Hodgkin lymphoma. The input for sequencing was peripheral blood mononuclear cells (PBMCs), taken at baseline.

The CDR3 nucleotides read TGTGCCAGCAGCGACCGACTAGCGGGGGGTGGTCATACGCAGTATTTT. Its protein is CASSDRLAGGGHTQYF. V is TRBV7-2 and J is TRBJ2-3; TRBD2 agrees at 13 bases. The CDR3 is made up of 16 amino acids. CDR1 SGHTA and CDR2 FQGNSA come from the germline V gene. The V and J ends lost 5 bases and 7 bases, in that order; junction bases with no gene match: 9.